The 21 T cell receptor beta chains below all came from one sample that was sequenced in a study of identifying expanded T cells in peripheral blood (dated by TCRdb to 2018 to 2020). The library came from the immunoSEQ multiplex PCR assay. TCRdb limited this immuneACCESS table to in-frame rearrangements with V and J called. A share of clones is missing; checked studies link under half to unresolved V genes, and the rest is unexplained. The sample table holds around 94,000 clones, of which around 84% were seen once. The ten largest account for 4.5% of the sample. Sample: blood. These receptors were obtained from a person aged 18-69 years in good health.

CDR3 residues: CASSLQHSYEQYF. DNA of the CDR3: TGTGCCAGCAGTTTACAACACTCCTACGAGCAGTACTTC. V is TRBV28 and J is TRBJ2-7; the D is unclear. V gave up 2 bases and J gave up 0 bases, with 5 bases separating them. Germline V gives CDR1 MDHEN, CDR2 SYDVKM. The CDR3 has 13 residues.

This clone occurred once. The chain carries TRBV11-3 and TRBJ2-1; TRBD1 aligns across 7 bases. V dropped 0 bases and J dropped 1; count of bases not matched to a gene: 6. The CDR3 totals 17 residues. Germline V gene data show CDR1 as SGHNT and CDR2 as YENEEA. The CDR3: CASSLDYRGSSYNEQFF. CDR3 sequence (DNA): TGTGCCAGCAGCTTAGATTACAGGGGCAGTTCCTACAATGAGCAGTTCTTC.

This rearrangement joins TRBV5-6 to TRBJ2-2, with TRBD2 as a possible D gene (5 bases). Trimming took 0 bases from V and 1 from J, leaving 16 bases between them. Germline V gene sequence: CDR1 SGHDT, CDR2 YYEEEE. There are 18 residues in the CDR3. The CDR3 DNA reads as TGTGCCAGCAGCTTGGTGGTGGTGTCGAGCGGGAACACCGGGGAGCTGTTTTTT. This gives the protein CASSLVVVSSGNTGELFF. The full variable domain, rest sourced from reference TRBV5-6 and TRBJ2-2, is DAGVTQSPTHLIKTRGQQVTLRCSPKSGHDTVSWYQQALGQGPQFIFQYYEEEERQRGNFPDRFSGHQFPNYSSELNVNALLLGDSALYLCASSLVVVSSGNTGELFFGEGSRLTVL.

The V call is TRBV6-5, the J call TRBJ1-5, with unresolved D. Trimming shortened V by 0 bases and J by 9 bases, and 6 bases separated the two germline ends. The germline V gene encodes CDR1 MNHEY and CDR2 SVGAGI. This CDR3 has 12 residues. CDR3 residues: CASSYSTGPQHF. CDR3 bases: TGTGCCAGCAGTTACTCGACGGGGCCCCAGCATTTT.

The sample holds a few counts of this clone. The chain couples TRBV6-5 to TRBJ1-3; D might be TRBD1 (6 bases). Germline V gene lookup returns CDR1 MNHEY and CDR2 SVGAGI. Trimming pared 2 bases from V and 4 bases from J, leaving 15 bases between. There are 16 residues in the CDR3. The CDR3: CASSYRIPGQGNTIYF. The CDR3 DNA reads TGTGCCAGCAGTTACCGGATCCCGGGACAAGGAAACACCATATATTTT.

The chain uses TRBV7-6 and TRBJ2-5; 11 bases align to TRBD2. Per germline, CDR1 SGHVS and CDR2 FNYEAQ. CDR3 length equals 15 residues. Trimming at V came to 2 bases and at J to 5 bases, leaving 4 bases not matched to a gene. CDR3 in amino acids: CASSLRLAGLETQYF. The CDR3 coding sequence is TGTGCCAGCAGCTTAAGACTAGCGGGATTGGAGACCCAGTACTTC.

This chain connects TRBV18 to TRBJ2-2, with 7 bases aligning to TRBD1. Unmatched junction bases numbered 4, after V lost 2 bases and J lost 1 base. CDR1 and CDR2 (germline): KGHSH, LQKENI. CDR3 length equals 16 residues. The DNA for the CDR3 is TGTGCCAGCTCACCAGGACAGGCCGTGAACACCGGGGAGCTGTTTTTT. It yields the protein CASSPGQAVNTGELFF.

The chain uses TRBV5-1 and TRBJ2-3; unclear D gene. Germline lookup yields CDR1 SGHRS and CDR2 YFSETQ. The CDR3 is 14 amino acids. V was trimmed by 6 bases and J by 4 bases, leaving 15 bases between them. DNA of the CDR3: TGCGCCAGCAAACTTAATTTTCTCGCAGATACGCAGTATTTT. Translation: CASKLNFLADTQYF.

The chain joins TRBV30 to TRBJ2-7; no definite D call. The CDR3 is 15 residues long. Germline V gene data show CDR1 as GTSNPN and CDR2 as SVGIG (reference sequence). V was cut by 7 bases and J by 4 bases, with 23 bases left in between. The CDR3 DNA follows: TGTGCCTTCAGACCCGGGCAGGTTGGATTTTACGAGCAGTACTTC. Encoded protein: CAFRPGQVGFYEQYF.

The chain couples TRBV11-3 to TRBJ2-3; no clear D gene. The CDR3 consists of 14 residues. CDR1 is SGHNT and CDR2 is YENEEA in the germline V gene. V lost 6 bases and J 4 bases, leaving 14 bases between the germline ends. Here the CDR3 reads CASSQRLRPDTQYF. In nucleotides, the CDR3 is TGTGCCAGCAGTCAGCGACTTCGCCCAGATACGCAGTATTTT.

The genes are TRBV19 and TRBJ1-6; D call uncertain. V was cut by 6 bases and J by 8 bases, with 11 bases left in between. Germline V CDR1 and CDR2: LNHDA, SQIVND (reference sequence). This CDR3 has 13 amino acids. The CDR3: CASRWREDSPLHF. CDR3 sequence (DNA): TGTGCCAGTAGGTGGAGGGAGGATTCACCCCTCCACTTT.

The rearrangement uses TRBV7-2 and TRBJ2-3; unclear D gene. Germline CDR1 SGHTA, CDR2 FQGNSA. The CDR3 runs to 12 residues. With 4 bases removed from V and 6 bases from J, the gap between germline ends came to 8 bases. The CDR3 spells CASSYYGDTQYF. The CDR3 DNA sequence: TGTGCCAGCAGCTACTATGGGGATACGCAGTATTTT.

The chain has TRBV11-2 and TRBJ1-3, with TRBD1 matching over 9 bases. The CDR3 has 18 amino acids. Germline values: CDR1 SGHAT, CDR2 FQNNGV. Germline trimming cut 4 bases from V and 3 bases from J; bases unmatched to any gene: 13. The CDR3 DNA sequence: TGTGCCAGCAGCTCATTCATCCGGGACAGGGTATTTGGAAACACCATATATTTT. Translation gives CASSSFIRDRVFGNTIYF.

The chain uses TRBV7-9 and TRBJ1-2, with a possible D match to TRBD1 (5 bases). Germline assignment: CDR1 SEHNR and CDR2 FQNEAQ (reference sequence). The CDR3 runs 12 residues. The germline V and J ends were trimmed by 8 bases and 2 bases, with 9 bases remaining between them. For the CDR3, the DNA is TGTGCCAGCGGGGGGGAGAACTATGGCTACACCTTC. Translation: CASGGENYGYTF. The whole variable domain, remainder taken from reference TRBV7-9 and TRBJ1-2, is DTGVSQNPRHKITKRGQNVTFRCDPISEHNRLYWYRQTLGQGPEFLTYFQNEAQLEKSRLLSDRFSAERPKGSFSTLEIQRTEQGDSAMYLCASGGENYGYTFGSGTRLTVV.

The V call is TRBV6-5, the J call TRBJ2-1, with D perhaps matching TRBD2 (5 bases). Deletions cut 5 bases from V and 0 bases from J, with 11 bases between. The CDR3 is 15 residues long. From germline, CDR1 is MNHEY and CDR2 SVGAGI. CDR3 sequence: CASSPGLSSYNEQFF. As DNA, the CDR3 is TGTGCCAGCAGTCCGGGGTTGAGCTCCTACAATGAGCAGTTCTTC.

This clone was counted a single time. CDR3 sequence reads: CARRLWDHSNQPQHF. The CDR3 DNA is TGTGCTAGAAGGCTCTGGGATCATAGCAATCAGCCCCAGCATTTT. The chain couples TRBV12-5 to TRBJ1-5; D is unresolved. The CDR3 runs to 15 residues. Trimming left V 9 bases short and J 0 bases short, with 15 bases between. The germline gives CDR1 LGHNT, CDR2 FRNRAP. Complete variable domain (other parts from reference TRBV12-5 and TRBJ1-5): DARVTQTPRHKVTEMGQEVTMRCQPILGHNTVFWYRQTMMQGLELLAYFRNRAPLDDSGMPKDRFSAEMPDATLATLKIQPSEPRDSAVYFCARRLWDHSNQPQHFGDGTRLSIL.

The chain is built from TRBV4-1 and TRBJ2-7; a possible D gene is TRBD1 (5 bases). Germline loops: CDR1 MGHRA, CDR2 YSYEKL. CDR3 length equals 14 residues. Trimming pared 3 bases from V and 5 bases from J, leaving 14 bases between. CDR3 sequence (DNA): TGCGCCAGCAGCCAGGGCCCCTTACAGGACGAGCAGTACTTC. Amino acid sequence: CASSQGPLQDEQYF.

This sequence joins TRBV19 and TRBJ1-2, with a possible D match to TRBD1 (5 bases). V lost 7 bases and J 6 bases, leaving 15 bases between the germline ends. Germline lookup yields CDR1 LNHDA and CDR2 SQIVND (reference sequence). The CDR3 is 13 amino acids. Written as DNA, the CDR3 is TGTGCCAGTAATCGGGGGTATAGGGATGGCTACACCTTC. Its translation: CASNRGYRDGYTF.

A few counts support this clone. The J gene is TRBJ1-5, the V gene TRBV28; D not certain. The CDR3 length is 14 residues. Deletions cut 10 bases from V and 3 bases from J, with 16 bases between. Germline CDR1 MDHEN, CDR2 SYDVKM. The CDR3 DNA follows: TGTGCCACCCGCTGGGCAGGCCTCAATCAGCCCCAGCATTTT. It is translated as CATRWAGLNQPQHF.

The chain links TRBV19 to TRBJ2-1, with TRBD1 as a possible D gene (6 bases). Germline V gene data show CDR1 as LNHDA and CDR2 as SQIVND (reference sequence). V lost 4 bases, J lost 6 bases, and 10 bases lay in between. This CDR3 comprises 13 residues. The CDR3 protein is CASSTLQGNEQFF. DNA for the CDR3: TGTGCCAGTAGTACCCTACAGGGCAATGAGCAGTTCTTC.

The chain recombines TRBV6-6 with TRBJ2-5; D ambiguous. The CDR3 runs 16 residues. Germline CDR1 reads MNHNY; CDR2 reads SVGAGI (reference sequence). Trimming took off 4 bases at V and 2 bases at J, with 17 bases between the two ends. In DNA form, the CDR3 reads TGTGCCAGCAGTTCCTCACTTGAGAATTGGCAAGAGACCCAGTACTTC. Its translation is CASSSSLENWQETQYF.